These 24 T cell receptor beta chains came from one sample sequenced in a study of Graves' ophthalmopathy and Graves' hyperthyroidism. TCR beta CDR3 regions were amplified from RNA transcripts. HTBI primers were used in a first-round RT-PCR, which preceded a second-round multiplex PCR. TCRdb reprocessed the multiplex PCR reads via MiXCR and lists one record per CDR3 protein. The sample shows roughly 400,000 distinct CDR3 sequences, around 18% of them seen only once. Specimen: peripheral blood. Receptors originate from a woman aged 18-35 years with Graves' ophthalmopathy.

This clonotype was seen many times. V is TRBV6-5 and J is TRBJ1-1; D is uncertain. V was pared by 5 bases and J by 10 bases, with 14 bases between. CDR1 and CDR2 from the germline V gene are MNHEY and SVGAGI. This CDR3 contains 12 residues. In DNA, the CDR3 is TGTGCCAGCAGTCTAATACTTAAGGTAGCTTTCTTT. It codes for CASSLILKVAFF.

This clonotype was counted ten times or more. The chain couples TRBV27 to TRBJ2-7, with 7 bases fitting TRBD1. This CDR3 is built from 14 residues. Germline assignment: CDR1 MNHEY and CDR2 SMNVEV (reference sequence). J gave up 3 bases and V 5 bases, and 7 bases lay outside the gene matches. CDR3 protein: CASSHLGDSYEQYF. DNA for the CDR3: TGTGCCAGCAGTCACTTGGGGGACAGCTACGAGCAGTACTTC.

The chain combines TRBV6-2 or TRBV6-3 with TRBJ2-4; TRBD2 aligns across 7 bases. Germline trimming cut 4 bases from V and 3 bases from J; bases unmatched to any gene: 9. Per the germline V gene, CDR1 is MNHEY and CDR2 is SVGEGT. The CDR3 sequence is 16 residues long. This CDR3 is CASSSWGGMDKNIQYF. DNA of the CDR3: TGTGCCAGCAGTTCCTGGGGAGGGATGGACAAAAACATTCAGTACTTC.

This clonotype showed up many times. The rearrangement uses TRBV20-1 and TRBJ2-5; TRBD2 matches 7 bases. Trimming took 6 bases from V and 7 from J; bases not matched to a gene: 11. CDR3 length: 13 amino acids. The germline V gene encodes CDR1 DFQATT and CDR2 SNEGSKA (reference sequence). CDR3 sequence reads: CSAPLGGLGTQYF. The CDR3 DNA reads TGCAGTGCCCCACTGGGGGGGTTGGGGACCCAGTACTTC.

Many counts were recorded for this clonotype. Its ends do not fully match the called genes, so a read error is possible. V is TRBV5-1 and J is TRBJ2-7; 11 nucleotides line up with TRBD2. Germline V gives CDR1 SGHRS, CDR2 YFSETQ. The CDR3 length is 17 residues. The CDR3 nucleotides read TGTGCCAGCAGCTTGGGGCCCAGACTAGCGGGGTCCTACGAGCAGTACTTC. It encodes CASSLGPRLAGSYEQYF.

This clonotype was counted ten times or more. CDR3 coding DNA: TGTGCCAGCAGCCCGATGGGGGAAGAGGCTGAAGCTTTCTTT. Its translation is CASSPMGEEAEAFF. V is TRBV7-9 and J is TRBJ1-1, with D possibly matching TRBD1 (5 bases). The ends were cut back, 5 bases at V and 6 bases at J, with 16 bases in the middle. CDR1 is SEHNR, CDR2 FQNEAQ, per germline (reference sequence). The CDR3 is made up of 14 amino acids.

This clonotype was observed once. V and J are TRBV28 and TRBJ2-4; 9 bases fit TRBD1. The CDR3 runs to 17 residues. The V and J ends lost 4 bases and 0 bases, in that order; junction bases with no gene match: 7. Germline assignment: CDR1 MDHEN and CDR2 SYDVKM. CDR3 in DNA: TGTGCCAGCAGTTCATCTCGGGACAGGGTAGCCAAAAACATTCAGTACTTC. It translates to CASSSSRDRVAKNIQYF.

The table lists this clonotype with many counts. This rearrangement joins TRBV28 to TRBJ2-1; either TRBD1 or TRBD2 may supply D (6 bases each). The CDR3 is 16 amino acids. Germline assignment: CDR1 MDHEN and CDR2 SYDVKM. Trimming removed 6 bases at V and 1 base at J, with 16 bases between. CDR3 sequence (DNA): TGTGCCAGCAGGGGGGGCGGCCGCGGGTCCTACAATGAGCAGTTCTTC. It encodes CASRGGGRGSYNEQFF.

The genes are TRBV12-3 or TRBV12-4 and TRBJ1-2; D is undetermined. Trimming took 2 bases from V and 1 from J, leaving 5 bases between them. This CDR3 has 13 amino acids. The CDR3 nucleotides are TGTGCCAGCAGTTTAATCAGTAACTATGGCTACACCTTC. This encodes CASSLISNYGYTF.

This clonotype was found many times. A much larger clone differs from this one at a single base, so this may be a read error. The gene calls are TRBV6-5 and TRBJ1-2, with a weak D call TRBD1 (5 bases). Looked up from germline, CDR1 is MNHEY and CDR2 is SVGAGI. The CDR3 loop spans 15 amino acids. V was trimmed by 0 bases and J by 2 bases, leaving 10 bases between them. CDR3 loop: CASSYSGEGNYGYTF. The DNA of the CDR3 is TGTGCCAGCAGTTACTCGGGGGAGGGGAACTATGGCTACACCTTC.

This clonotype was detected ten times or more. The rearrangement joins TRBV6-5 to TRBJ2-7; D remains ambiguous. The germline V gene encodes CDR1 MNHEY and CDR2 SVGAGI. This CDR3 region has 13 residues. V was shortened by 2 bases and J by 4 bases, with 9 bases between the two germline ends. The CDR3 here is CASSYGSYYEQYF. The CDR3, as DNA: TGTGCCAGCAGTTACGGCAGTTATTACGAGCAGTACTTC.

The chain joins TRBV6-2 or TRBV6-3 to TRBJ1-6; D is unresolved. This CDR3 contains 14 residues. Trimming removed 2 bases at V and 8 bases at J, with 10 bases between. The germline V gene encodes CDR1 MNHEY and CDR2 SVGEGT. DNA for the CDR3: TGTGCCAGCAGTTACAAGGGCGGGGATTCACCCCTCCACTTT. Translating it yields CASSYKGGDSPLHF.

The chain carries TRBV6-2 or TRBV6-3 and TRBJ2-7; 15 bases map to TRBD2. The CDR3 length is 18 residues. The J segment lost 1 base and the V segment lost 2 bases, leaving 6 bases of the junction unmatched. CDR1 and CDR2 from the germline V gene are MNHEY and SVGEGT. This CDR3 reads CASSYAGLAGGRSYEQYF. The CDR3 DNA reads as TGTGCCAGCAGTTACGCGGGACTAGCGGGAGGCCGGTCCTACGAGCAGTACTTC.

This clonotype appeared many times. The genes are TRBV12-3 or TRBV12-4 and TRBJ2-7, with a tentative D call TRBD2 (5 bases). V lost 6 bases to trimming and J lost 8 bases, with 20 bases between them. This CDR3 has 14 amino acids. DNA of the CDR3: TGTGCCAGCAGCCGACTACGAGACATCGGGAAGCAGTACTTC. Translating it yields CASSRLRDIGKQYF.

This clonotype showed up many times. The gene calls are TRBV30 and TRBJ2-7; tentatively, D is TRBD1 or TRBD2 (6 bases each). Deletions cut 4 bases from V and 5 bases from J, with 24 bases between. This CDR3 has 16 residues. CDR1 and CDR2 from the germline V gene are GTSNPN and SVGIG (reference sequence). For the CDR3, the DNA is TGTGCCTGGAAGCTAAGGGGGGCCAAACGGAGCCACGAGCAGTACTTC. This gives the protein CAWKLRGAKRSHEQYF.

The sample holds many counts of this clonotype. The chain employs TRBV11-2 and TRBJ1-6; D gene unclear. V was clipped by 5 bases and J by 10 bases, with 15 bases between them. Germline lookup yields CDR1 SGHAT and CDR2 FQNNGV. This CDR3 has 14 amino acids. The CDR3 DNA is TGTGCCAGCAGCCCCGGGAGGATCGGCTCACCCCTCCACTTT. Translated: CASSPGRIGSPLHF.

This clonotype was counted once. This clone may be a read error of a much larger clone one base away. The chain joins TRBV18 to TRBJ1-5; D might be TRBD1 (6 bases). The CDR3 is 15 amino acids. The germline V gene encodes CDR1 KGHSH and CDR2 LQKENI. The CDR3 region is CASSTSTGSNQTQHF. CDR3 nucleotide sequence: TGTGCCAGCTCAACTTCCACAGGGTCCAATCAGACCCAGCATTTT.

The chain carries TRBV5-6 and TRBJ1-1; D is unresolved. V was pared by 6 bases and J by 4 bases, with 19 bases between. CDR1 is SGHDT, CDR2 YYEEEE, per germline. The CDR3 covers 15 residues. CDR3 loop: CASIETGRVGTEAFF. CDR3 coding DNA: TGTGCCAGCATCGAAACGGGCCGAGTAGGCACTGAAGCTTTCTTT.

This clonotype was observed many times. The chain carries TRBV5-4 and TRBJ2-2, with a weak D call TRBD1 (6 bases). The germline V gene has CDR1 SGHNT and CDR2 YYREEE (reference sequence). This CDR3 spans 16 amino acids. The V end lost 0 bases, the J end lost 2 bases, and 11 bases lay between the germline ends. This CDR3 reads CASSLDRALNTGELFF. The CDR3 DNA follows: TGTGCCAGCAGCTTGGACAGGGCTCTAAACACCGGGGAGCTGTTTTTT. Using reference TRBV5-4 and TRBJ2-2 for the parts outside the CDR3, the full variable domain is ETGVTQSPTHLIKTRGQQVTLRCSSQSGHNTVSWYQQALGQGPQFIFQYYREEENGRGNFPPRFSGLQFPNYSSELNVNALELDDSALYLCASSLDRALNTGELFFGEGSRLTVL.

This clonotype has a count of ten or more. One junction end disagrees with the germline gene, perhaps due to a read error. The rearrangement links TRBV10-3 to TRBJ2-5; tentatively, D is TRBD1 (6 bases). CDR1 is ENHRY and CDR2 is SYGVKD in the germline V gene. The CDR3 length is 12 residues. CDR3 residues: CATRKGEETRYF. The CDR3 region has the DNA TGTGCCACCCGGAAGGGGGAAGAGACCCGGTACTTC.

This clonotype was counted at least ten times. CDR3 in DNA: TGTGCCAGCAGCATCCACCAGGGGGGGGACAGCTCTAACTATGGCTACACCTTC. As protein: CASSIHQGGDSSNYGYTF. The chain is built from TRBV11-2 and TRBJ1-2; 7 nucleotides match TRBD1. Germline trimming cut 5 bases from V and 0 bases from J; bases unmatched to any gene: 15. Looked up from germline, CDR1 is SGHAT and CDR2 is FQNNGV. This CDR3 region has 18 residues.

The rearrangement uses TRBV6-1 and TRBJ1-2, with D hard to call. This CDR3 is 13 amino acids long. V lost 6 bases to trimming and J lost 4 bases, with 12 bases between them. The germline gives CDR1 MNHNS, CDR2 SASEGT. The CDR3 reads CASRGPSTYGYTF. Written as DNA, the CDR3 is TGTGCCAGCAGAGGACCATCCACCTATGGCTACACCTTC.

Many counts were recorded for this clonotype. The DNA of the CDR3 is TGTGCCAGCAGTTACGCCACAGGGGGTTTGGCCACTGAAGCTTTCTTT. Amino acid sequence: CASSYATGGLATEAFF. J is TRBJ1-1 and V is TRBV6-2 or TRBV6-3, with 8 bases aligning to TRBD1. Per germline, CDR1 MNHEY and CDR2 SVGEGT. This CDR3 region has 16 residues. The V and J ends lost 2 bases and 4 bases, in that order; junction bases with no gene match: 9.

This clonotype was counted ten times or more. V and J are TRBV18 and TRBJ2-2, with TRBD1 matching 7 bases. There are 15 residues in the CDR3. Trimming cost V 5 bases and J 1 base; bases outside gene matches: 4. Germline CDR1 reads KGHSH; CDR2 reads LQKENI. CDR3 nucleotides: TGTGCCAGCTCAAGACAGGGTCGGAACACCGGGGAGCTGTTTTTT. Amino acid sequence: CASSRQGRNTGELFF.